The clone carrying this T cell receptor beta chain was counted many times. This CDR3 comprises 14 residues. The V gene's germline CDR1 is MNHNS and CDR2 SASEGT. Trimming took 6 bases from V and 5 from J; bases not matched to a gene: 6. The data were obtained in a study of T cells in Graves' hyperthyroidism and ophthalmopathy. Researchers took RNA transcripts and amplified the TCR beta CDR3 regions from them. With the HTBI primer set, the TCR CDR3 went through a first round of RT-PCR. TCRdb re-analysed the multiplex PCR reads in MiXCR, keeping a single row per CDR3 protein. The data contain around 580,000 distinct CDR3 sequences, over 15% of them seen just once; the ten biggest clones take up 15% to 20%. A patient was excluded if there was uncontrolled infection, other autoimmune disease, pregnancy or lactation. The diagnoses drew upon clinical symptoms, serum thyroxine and TRAb, thyroid ultrasound and orbital computed tomography.

This chain connects TRBV6-1 to TRBJ2-7, with 11 bases fitting TRBD2. Sample: blood. The sequence came from a woman aged 18-35 years with Graves' hyperthyroidism. In DNA, the CDR3 is TGTGCCAGCAGACTAGCGGGAGCTTACCACGAGCAGTACTTC. It yields the protein CASRLAGAYHEQYF.